The rows below give T cell receptor beta chains drawn from one sample of a study of radiotherapy plus CTLA-4 blockade in lung cancer. The repertoire was sequenced with immunoSEQ multiplex PCR; TCRdb's copy has only in-frame clones and lacks some. This table holds about 120,000 clones, over 80% found once. The sequencing here drew on peripheral blood, taken from a patient treated with radiotherapy plus ipilimumab. These receptor sequences come from a human donor with non-small cell lung cancer that progressed on radiotherapy plus ipilimumab. CDR3s include the opening cysteine and the closing phenylalanine or tryptophan. A D gene is named only where the DNA matches it firmly. Not all rows give a size; the values are once, few, many and, for expanded clones, a class.

>-|TRBV30|TRBJ2-2|TRBD1|16
TGTGCCTGGACTAACCCGGGACAGGGTTTTGTCGGGGAGCTGTTTTTT
CAWTNPGQGFVGELFF
>few|TRBV6-5|TRBJ1-3|-|14
TGTGCCAGCAGACGAGACCACTCTGGAAACACCATATATTTT
CASRRDHSGNTIYF
>-|TRBV28|TRBJ2-2|-|14
TGTGCCAGCAGTTTAGTGGTCGGTACCGGGGAGCTGTTTTTT
CASSLVVGTGELFF
>-|TRBV5-1|TRBJ2-1|-|15
TGCGCCAGCAGCTCGCTAGGGGGAAGTTACAATGAGCAGTTCTTC
CASSSLGGSYNEQFF
>-|TRBV5-1|TRBJ2-1|TRBD2|16
TGCGCCAGCAGCTTAGGAAGCGGGAGCTCCTACAATGAGCAGTTCTTC
CASSLGSGSSYNEQFF
>-|TRBV5-1|TRBJ2-1|TRBD2|15
TGCGCCAGCAGCAGAACCGGGACTACGTACAATGAGCAGTTCTTC
CASSRTGTTYNEQFF
>-|TRBV11-3|TRBJ2-1|-|14
TGTGCCAGCAGAGACCGGGACTCCTACAATGAGCAGTTCTTC
CASRDRDSYNEQFF
>-|TRBV11-1|TRBJ2-5|TRBD1|14
TGTGCCAGCAGACCGACAGGGGGAGGAGAGACCCAGTACTTC
CASRPTGGGETQYF
>once|TRBV6-5|TRBJ1-1|-|13
TGTGCCAGCAGTTACTCAGGGAGTGCTGAAGCTTTCTTT
CASSYSGSAEAFF
>-|TRBV2|TRBJ2-1|-|14
TGTGCCAGCAGCGCCGCCCTACAGGGTAGTGAGCAGTTCTTC
CASSAALQGSEQFF
>once|TRBV11-3|TRBJ2-5|-|16
TGTGCCAGCAGCTTTTTTACTACTACAGAACAAGAGACCCAGTACTTC
CASSFFTTTEQETQYF
>-|TRBV13|TRBJ2-1|-|14
TGTGCCAGCATTTTCCGGGGAGCCGGCAATGAGCAGTTCTTC
CASIFRGAGNEQFF
>once|TRBV7-8|TRBJ1-2|-|14
TGTGCCAGCAGCTTAGTTGGAATCGGGCATGGCTACACCTTC
CASSLVGIGHGYTF
>-|TRBV18|TRBJ2-5|-|13
TGTGCCAGCTCCATCAGGGGGGAAGAGACCCAGTACTTC
CASSIRGEETQYF
>-|TRBV2|TRBJ2-5|TRBD2|13
TGTGCCAGCAGTGCACGGGGGGTAGAGACCCAGTACTTC
CASSARGVETQYF
>-|TRBV6-1|TRBJ2-7|-|15
TGTGCCAGCATCAGGTCTCTCGGGGGAACCTACGAGCAGTACTTC
CASIRSLGGTYEQYF
>once|TRBV18|TRBJ2-3|TRBD2|15
TGTGCCAGCTCACCCAGACTAGCGAGCACAGATACGCAGTATTTT
CASSPRLASTDTQYF
>-|TRBV19|TRBJ2-7|-|15
TGTGCCAGTAGTATGGTAGGACTGGCCTCCTACGAGCAGTACTTC
CASSMVGLASYEQYF
>-|TRBV12-5|TRBJ2-7|-|14
TGTGCTAGTGGAGCGGTGGGGGGGGCCCACGAGCAGTACTTC
CASGAVGGAHEQYF
>-|TRBV5-1|TRBJ2-7|-|16
TGCGCCAGCAGCTTGGCCCGACTAGGCCTTTCCTACGAGCAGTACTTC
CASSLARLGLSYEQYF
>-|TRBV13|TRBJ2-3|TRBD2|17
TGTGCCAGCAGCCTTACGGGACTAGCGGGGGGCACAGATACGCAGTATTTT
CASSLTGLAGGTDTQYF
>-|TRBV10-3|TRBJ2-1|TRBD2|16
TGTGCCATCAAGAGTAGCGGGGGGGTCTCCTACAATGAGCAGTTCTTC
CAIKSSGGVSYNEQFF
>once|TRBV5-1|TRBJ1-5|-|14
TGCGCCAGCAGCTTGGGGGTGGAGGGTCAGCCCCAGCATTTT
CASSLGVEGQPQHF
>-|TRBV6-6|TRBJ1-2|TRBD1|16
TGTGCCAGCAGCCTCAGCGGGACAGGGAAAAACTATGGCTACACCTTC
CASSLSGTGKNYGYTF
>-|TRBV2|TRBJ1-2|TRBD1|15
TGTGCCAGCAGTGCCGGGACAGGGGGGTCCTATGGCTACACCTTC
CASSAGTGGSYGYTF
>once|TRBV9|TRBJ1-1|-|14
TGTGCCAGCAGCCTCAGGGAGGGAGGCACTGAAGCTTTCTTT
CASSLREGGTEAFF
>-|TRBV18|TRBJ1-4|-|16
TGTGCCAGCTCACCCGACCTATTTTCAACTAATGAAAAACTGTTTTTT
CASSPDLFSTNEKLFF